This T cell receptor (beta chain) is drawn from a study of cytomegalovirus exposure and HLA in healthy donors. Overall study context: A later analysis reported the same platform for the roughly 110 validation repertoires and the 666 first-cohort repertoires.

The donors were members of the validation cohort comprising approximately 120 subjects, separate from the roughly 650-subject first cohort. Assay: immunoSEQ multiplex PCR; the TCRdb copy retains only in-frame clones and omits some. The sample carries 40,000 to 55,000 clones, 88% recorded once. Overall study results and limits: The classifier reportedly diagnosed cytomegalovirus status with high sensitivity and specificity. There were a few CMV-associated chains whose specificity for CMV antigens was confirmed in vitro.

The CDR3 covers 16 residues. Germline CDR1 and CDR2: MDHEN and SYDVKM. The junction had 7 bases not matched to a gene; V was cut back by 1 base and J by 5 bases. To note about this clone: Its antigen remains unknown.

V and J are TRBV28 and TRBJ2-5; 10 nucleotides align to TRBD2. The sequenced sample was PBMCs. The TCR was taken from a woman aged 30 to 39 in good health and CMV-seronegative. The CDR3: CASSLLLAGGWETQYF. CDR3 DNA: TGTGCCAGCAGTTTATTGTTAGCGGGAGGATGGGAGACCCAGTACTTC. The full variable domain, its missing parts supplied by reference TRBV28 and TRBJ2-5, is DVKVTQSSRYLVKRTGEKVFLECVQDMDHENMFWYRQDPGLGLRLIYFSYDVKMKEKGDIPEGYSVSREKKERFSLILESASTNQTSMYLCASSLLLAGGWETQYFGPGTRLLVL.